This TCR beta chain was obtained from a study of monozygotic twins with inflammatory bowel disease. Overall study results and limits: Clonotype sharing was lower in IBD patients than healthy twins, most markedly with disease activity. Data gave no support to a single strong signal or clonotype associated with IBD.

About this clonotype: Its antigen is currently unknown.

Blood samples measuring about 2.5 ml were taken per donor. Making each TCR library took 3,000 to 4,000 ng of total RNA. Using the 5' RACE reads, TCRdb records one entry per CDR3 protein without DNA. The table for this sample gives about 350,000 distinct CDR3 sequences. The CDR3 is made up of 16 amino acids. Germline-derived CDR1 and CDR2 are SGDLS and YYNGEE. This rearrangement joins TRBV9 to TRBJ2-5; TCRdb's D call, TRBD1, is unchecked because there is no DNA. The sequenced material came from blood. The clonotype was recovered from a human donor with ulcerative colitis or Crohn's disease, or a healthy co-twin of an affected twin (not recorded which). This CDR3 reads CASSPRQGARQETQYF.